The 13 T cell receptor beta chains presented below share a single source sample, sequenced in a study of cytomegalovirus exposure and HLA in healthy donors. PCR primers comprised 60 Vbeta and 13 Jbeta primers. The data were produced by immunoSEQ multiplex PCR, yet TCRdb's version contains in-frame clones alone and is incomplete. Among 110,000 or so clones listed, roughly 79% were seen once. Sequencing was done on a sample of PBMCs. The receptors stem from a woman in her forties or fifties in good health and CMV-seropositive.

The gene calls are TRBV2 and TRBJ2-7; D gene uncertain. CDR1 and CDR2 from the germline V gene are SNHLY and FYNNEI. There are 14 residues in the CDR3. Trimming left V 5 bases short and J 8 bases short, with 19 bases between. As DNA, the CDR3 is TGTGCCAGCAGTTCTCTTTTAAAATTGGAGAAGCAGTACTTC. It translates to CASSSLLKLEKQYF.

This chain links TRBV5-4 with TRBJ2-7; the D gene is possibly TRBD2 (6 bases). Germline V gene lookup returns CDR1 SGHNT and CDR2 YYREEE (reference sequence). The CDR3 runs to 17 residues. V lost 4 bases and J lost 0, with 20 bases in between. Written as DNA, the CDR3 is TGTGCCAGCAGCCCTAGGGCTATGAGGGACTCCTCCTACGAGCAGTACTTC. Translating gives CASSPRAMRDSSYEQYF.

About this clone itself: Other DNA sequences within the sample encode an identical CDR3. The chain carries TRBV5-6 and TRBJ2-3; 8 nucleotides align to TRBD2. Germline V CDR1 and CDR2: SGHDT, YYEEEE. The CDR3 covers 14 residues. With 0 bases clipped from V and 6 bases from J, the junction kept 3 bases outside the gene matches. The CDR3 sequence is CASSLVSGTDTQYF. In nucleotides, the CDR3 is TGTGCCAGCAGCTTGGTTAGCGGGACCGATACGCAGTATTTT.

The count of this clone is one. V is TRBV6-5 and J is TRBJ2-3, with D possibly being TRBD2 (6 bases). The V and J ends lost 0 bases and 4 bases respectively, with 11 bases between them. The germline CDR1 and CDR2 sequences are MNHEY and SVGAGI. The CDR3 loop spans 15 amino acids. The DNA for the CDR3 is TGTGCCAGCAGTTACTCGGGGACTTCCTCAGATACGCAGTATTTT. Encoded protein: CASSYSGTSSDTQYF.

V is TRBV7-6 and J is TRBJ2-7; D is unresolved. The germline gives CDR1 SGHVS, CDR2 FNYEAQ. This CDR3 is built from 13 residues. V was pared by 5 bases and J by 5 bases, with 13 bases between. CDR3 sequence reads: CASSQSAEDEQYF. The DNA for the CDR3 is TGTGCCAGCAGCCAGTCGGCGGAAGACGAGCAGTACTTC.

This chain connects TRBV11-2 to TRBJ2-5; maybe TRBD1 (6 bases). Per germline, CDR1 SGHAT and CDR2 FQNNGV. The CDR3 length is 16 residues. V was cut by 0 bases and J by 5 bases, with 16 bases left in between. The CDR3 DNA sequence: TGTGCCAGCAGCTTAGATAACCCCGGACAGAGGGAGACCCAGTACTTC. Translated, it gives CASSLDNPGQRETQYF.

This clone was counted a single time. CDR3 protein: CASSPRTGDGNEQYF. CDR3 in DNA: TGTGCCAGCAGTCCCCGGACAGGGGACGGGAACGAGCAGTACTTC. The rearrangement links TRBV27 to TRBJ2-7, with TRBD1 matching 9 bases. CDR3 length: 15 amino acids. J lost 5 bases, V lost 5 bases, and 10 bases had no gene match. Germline V lookup: CDR1 MNHEY, CDR2 SMNVEV (reference sequence).

The gene calls are TRBV27 and TRBJ2-7; tentative D call: TRBD2 (7 bases). The length of the CDR3 is 14 residues. Germline CDR1 is MNHEY and CDR2 is SMNVEV (reference sequence). Trimming stripped 0 bases from V and 10 bases from J, with 16 bases between. In nucleotides, the CDR3 is TGTGCCAGCAGTTTATCGAGGGGGGGGGCGGATCAGTACTTC. Translated: CASSLSRGGADQYF.

V usage is TRBV10-3 and J usage is TRBJ2-5; D remains unclear. Trimming left V 3 bases short and J 5 bases short, with 10 bases between. There are 13 residues in the CDR3. From germline, CDR1 is ENHRY and CDR2 SYGVKD. CDR3 protein: CAISDPTVETQYF. The CDR3 DNA follows: TGTGCCATCAGTGACCCCACGGTGGAGACCCAGTACTTC.

This chain links TRBV19 with TRBJ2-3; TRBD2 matches at 9 bases. The CDR3 covers 16 residues. Germline V gene lookup returns CDR1 LNHDA and CDR2 SQIVND (reference sequence). J lost 0 bases, V lost 5 bases, and 6 bases had no gene match. The CDR3 reads CASSQTSGTSTDTQYF. CDR3 DNA: TGTGCCAGTAGTCAGACTAGCGGAACTAGCACAGATACGCAGTATTTT.

V is TRBV2 and J is TRBJ2-3, with 8 nucleotides matching TRBD1. The CDR3 is made up of 14 amino acids. After removal of 4 bases from V and 4 bases from J, the junction contained 4 bases not matched to a gene. CDR1 and CDR2 from the germline V gene are SNHLY and FYNNEI. The CDR3 protein is CASSVGRGPDTQYF. CDR3 in DNA: TGTGCCAGCAGTGTAGGCAGGGGGCCAGATACGCAGTATTTT.

The rearrangement joins TRBV6-6 to TRBJ2-7, with 7 bases that match TRBD1. Trimming at V came to 5 bases and at J to 0 bases, leaving 7 bases not matched to a gene. The length of the CDR3 is 15 residues. Germline V CDR1 and CDR2: MNHNY, SVGAGI (reference sequence). CDR3 sequence (DNA): TGTGCCAGCAGTCTCAGACAGGGAAGCTCCTACGAGCAGTACTTC. Translating it yields CASSLRQGSSYEQYF.

This chain joins TRBV6-5 and TRBJ1-6; 7 bases agree with TRBD1. CDR3 length: 14 residues. Germline trimming cut 5 bases from V and 8 bases from J; bases unmatched to any gene: 6. Germline V CDR1 and CDR2: MNHEY, SVGAGI. CDR3 sequence: CASSRTGADSPLHF. In DNA, the CDR3 is TGTGCCAGCAGTCGAACAGGGGCGGATTCACCCCTCCACTTT.